This entry lists 13 T cell receptor beta chains sequenced from one sample in a study of T cell responses to AZD1222 COVID-19 vaccine. Clones were sequenced by immunoSEQ multiplex PCR, and TCRdb holds only the in-frame ones, with some missing. The sample shows around 170,000 clones, around 88% of them seen only once. This sample comprised peripheral blood, obtained 28 days after the second AZD1222 dose. These receptors all come from an adult who received the AZD1222 COVID-19 vaccine.

The chain recombines TRBV5-4 with TRBJ2-5; a possible D gene is TRBD2 (5 bases). Germline V CDR1 and CDR2: SGHNT, YYREEE (reference sequence). This CDR3 contains 13 residues. Trimming left V 4 bases short and J 5 bases short, with 12 bases between. The CDR3 is CASSQDWRETQYF. Here the CDR3 DNA reads TGTGCCAGCAGCCAGGACTGGAGGGAGACCCAGTACTTC.

The rearrangement joins TRBV7-2 to TRBJ2-6, with D maybe TRBD2 (6 bases). This CDR3 has 16 residues. Germline assignment: CDR1 SGHTA and CDR2 FQGNSA. Trimming left V 1 base short and J 1 base short, with 8 bases between. The CDR3 loop is CASSLVGGSGANVLTF. The CDR3 nucleotides are TGTGCCAGCAGCTTAGTGGGGGGATCTGGGGCCAACGTCCTGACTTTC.

The chain has TRBV3-1 (or the pseudogene TRBV3-2) and TRBJ2-5; TRBD1 matches 9 bases. CDR3 size: 14 residues. The germline gives CDR1 LGHDT, CDR2 YNNKEL (reference sequence). J lost 5 bases, V lost 4 bases, and 5 bases had no gene match. The CDR3 reads CASSPTGGGETQYF. The DNA for the CDR3 is TGTGCCAGCAGCCCGACAGGGGGAGGGGAGACCCAGTACTTC.

The V call is TRBV6-2 or TRBV6-3, the J call TRBJ2-2; D may be TRBD2 (5 bases). Germline CDR1 is MNHEY and CDR2 is SVGEGT. V shed 8 bases and J shed 0 bases, with 13 bases lying between them. This CDR3 is built from 15 residues. The CDR3 DNA reads as TGTGCCAGCCGCCCGGGGTTCCCGAACACCGGGGAGCTGTTTTTT. This sequence encodes CASRPGFPNTGELFF.

The chain recombines TRBV19 with TRBJ1-6; D remains ambiguous. The CDR3 is 17 amino acids. The V end was cut by 0 bases, the J end by 0 bases, with 9 bases between. CDR1 is LNHDA, CDR2 SQIVND, per germline (reference sequence). CDR3 nucleotides: TGTGCCAGTAGTATAGATCTTGCCAGCTCCTATAATTCACCCCTCCACTTT. Encoded protein: CASSIDLASSYNSPLHF.

The chain is built from TRBV5-4 and TRBJ2-3; 11 nucleotides line up with TRBD2. The CDR3 totals 16 residues. Germline V lookup: CDR1 SGHNT, CDR2 YYREEE (reference sequence). J lost 3 bases, V lost 0 bases, and 3 bases had no gene match. Here the CDR3 reads CASSLATSGGTDTQYF. The CDR3 DNA follows: TGTGCCAGCAGCTTGGCCACTAGCGGGGGAACAGATACGCAGTATTTT.

The rearrangement links TRBV3-1 (or the pseudogene TRBV3-2) to TRBJ2-2, with TRBD1 matching 10 bases. Germline V gene data show CDR1 as LGHDT and CDR2 as YNNKEL (reference sequence). The CDR3 loop spans 17 amino acids. Losses at the gene ends were 0 bases for V and 5 bases for J; bases not matched to a gene: 6. This CDR3 reads CASSQELRTGGTGELFF. The CDR3 DNA is TGTGCCAGCAGCCAAGAATTGAGGACAGGGGGGACCGGGGAGCTGTTTTTT.

V usage is TRBV18 and J usage is TRBJ2-1; 12 nucleotides line up with TRBD1. Germline CDR1 and CDR2: KGHSH and LQKENI. The CDR3 runs 14 residues. Trimming at V came to 4 bases and at J to 9 bases, leaving 4 bases not matched to a gene. In DNA, the CDR3 is TGTGCCAGCTCACTAGGGACAGGGGGCACTGAGCAGTTCTTC. This encodes CASSLGTGGTEQFF.

This clone appeared a single time. The rearrangement links TRBV14 to TRBJ1-2; a possible D gene is TRBD1 (6 bases). The CDR3 spans 13 residues. Germline CDR1 SGHDN, CDR2 FVKESK. Trimming removed 2 bases from V and 8 bases from J, with 12 bases in between. CDR3: CASSQFIQGGYTF. For the CDR3, the DNA is TGTGCCAGCAGCCAATTCATACAGGGAGGCTACACCTTC.

The chain recombines TRBV24-1 with TRBJ2-1; 8 nucleotides match TRBD2. J gave up 7 bases and V 3 bases, and 4 bases lay outside the gene matches. CDR1 is KGHDR, CDR2 SFDVKD, per germline. This CDR3 comprises 14 residues. CDR3 coding DNA: TGTGCCACCAGTGATCGGGCTAGCGGGAATGAGCAGTTCTTC. It is translated as CATSDRASGNEQFF.

The V call is TRBV11-2, the J call TRBJ2-7; a weak D match, TRBD2 (6 bases). The V end was cut by 1 base, the J end by 5 bases, with 12 bases between. CDR1 and CDR2 from the germline V gene are SGHAT and FQNNGV. This CDR3 spans 14 amino acids. The CDR3 nucleotides read TGTGCCAGCAGCTTAGTAGGAGGGACCAACGAGCAGTACTTC. Translating it yields CASSLVGGTNEQYF.

This chain uses TRBV2 with TRBJ1-6; TRBD1 matches 8 bases. This CDR3 is 12 amino acids long. Germline V gives CDR1 SNHLY, CDR2 FYNNEI. V was clipped by 9 bases and J by 7 bases; unmatched bases: 2. CDR3 residues: CASTGGNSPLHF. The CDR3, as DNA: TGTGCCAGTACAGGGGGGAATTCACCCCTCCACTTT. The variable domain in full, completed from reference TRBV2 and TRBJ1-6, reads EPEVTQTPSHQVTQMGQEVILRCVPISNHLYFYWYRQILGQKVEFLVSFYNNEISEKSEIFDDQFSVERPDGSNFTLKIRSTKLEDSAMYFCASTGGNSPLHFGNGTRLTVT.

This rearrangement joins TRBV10-3 to TRBJ2-3, with D possibly being TRBD1 (6 bases). The CDR3 runs 15 residues. V was cut by 10 bases and J by 1 base, with 18 bases left in between. CDR1 is ENHRY and CDR2 is SYGVKD in the germline V gene. The CDR3 sequence: CATLDSSFGTDTQYF. As DNA, the CDR3 is TGTGCCACTCTGGACAGTTCCTTCGGCACAGATACGCAGTATTTT.